This TCR beta chain was found in a study of tumor-infiltrating lymphocytes in primary liver carcinoma. Regarding the study as a whole: Samples, which were bulk and unsorted, did not allow CD4+ and CD8+ repertoires to be compared.

The investigators made TCR beta cDNA from approximately 500 ng total RNA, using a constant-region primer. Modified slightly, ARM-PCR produced TCR beta libraries over three nested multiplex PCR rounds. TRBV1-TRBV30 forward and Cbeta reverse primers drove the first two approximately 10-cycle rounds. TCRdb re-called the multiplex PCR reads through MiXCR, storing one row per CDR3 protein. Of approximately 340,000 distinct CDR3 sequences in the sample, less than 75% were seen once. The authors took blood RNA from unsorted whole blood and also extracted germline DNA. As regards this clonotype: The antigen is not known.

V dropped 0 bases and J dropped 9; count of bases not matched to a gene: 7. The CDR3 runs 15 residues. Germline lookup yields CDR1 SGHRS and CDR2 YFSETQ. The receptor's source is a man aged 35 to 55 with primary liver carcinoma and hepatitis B virus infection. Input material: peripheral blood. V gene TRBV5-1 combines with J gene TRBJ2-1, with 9 bases that match TRBD2. Written as DNA, the CDR3 is TGCGCCAGCAGCTTGGAAGCTAGCGGGATGATTGAGCAGTTCTTC. Protein: CASSLEASGMIEQFF.